The clone carrying this T cell receptor (beta chain) turned up a few times. Trimming removed 4 bases at V and 6 bases at J, with 9 bases between. The length of the CDR3 is 12 residues. This entry belongs to a study of T cell responses to AZD1222 COVID-19 vaccine. Produced via immunoSEQ multiplex PCR; TCRdb's table is partial and in-frame only. The table shows tens of thousands of clones, with 86% occurring only once. This sample comprised peripheral blood, obtained on day 0 of AZD1222 vaccination. The receptor was isolated from an adult in good health. This sequence joins TRBV12-3 or TRBV12-4 and TRBJ1-1; the D gene is possibly TRBD1 (5 bases). This CDR3 is CASSSGWAEAFF. The CDR3 bases are TGTGCCAGCAGTTCAGGGTGGGCTGAAGCTTTCTTT.